This entry features one TCR beta chain sequence. The sample originates from a study of blood T cell repertoires in COVID-19. Study in general: The United States, Italy and Spain were the sources of the acute and convalescent COVID-19 samples.

Produced via immunoSEQ multiplex PCR; TCRdb's table is partial and in-frame only. The sample includes roughly 100,000 clones, approximately 89% of them seen just once. There are 13 residues in the CDR3. The V gene's germline CDR1 is LGHDT and CDR2 YNNKEL (reference sequence). Between the trimmed V and J ends, which lost 5 bases and 3 bases, there was a span of 9 bases. Sequenced: peripheral blood. The clonotype comes from an elderly woman in a cohort sampled during active COVID-19. The J gene is TRBJ2-3, the V gene TRBV3-1 (or the pseudogene TRBV3-2); no clear D. The CDR3 loop reads CASSSSGTDTQYF. As DNA, the CDR3 is TGTGCCAGCAGCTCCTCAGGAACAGATACGCAGTATTTT.